Listed here are 20 T cell receptor beta chains from one sample, sequenced in a study of blood T cells in healthy people across ages. Combining a sample-barcoded 5' primer with a J-beta primer mix, a second PCR ran for roughly 6 to 12 cycles. TCRdb reanalysed the 5' RACE reads using MiXCR and keeps one entry per CDR3 protein. Of 600,000 to 1,000,000 distinct CDR3 sequences listed, approximately 25% were seen once; the top ten hold roughly 3.8%. These same data were also listed under a study on T cells of mothers and their children.

Specimen: blood. The source is a boy younger than 18 in good health.

V gene TRBV18 combines with J gene TRBJ1-5; TRBD1 matches at 7 bases. The CDR3 is made up of 15 amino acids. Unmatched junction bases numbered 3, after V lost 3 bases and J lost 1 base. The germline V gene has CDR1 KGHSH and CDR2 LQKENI. Written as DNA, the CDR3 is TGTGCCAGCTCACCCGACAGGGTCAGCAATCAGCCCCAGCATTTT. Translating it yields CASSPDRVSNQPQHF.

The chain employs TRBV24-1 and TRBJ1-2; 10 bases align to TRBD1. Germline loops: CDR1 KGHDR, CDR2 SFDVKD. This CDR3 contains 14 residues. J lost 6 bases, V lost 7 bases, and 7 bases had no gene match. Here the CDR3 DNA reads TGTGCCACCAGCGCCGGGACAGGGGTTGATGGCTACACCTTC. It encodes CATSAGTGVDGYTF.

This clonotype has only a few counts. The CDR3 region has the DNA TGTGCCAGCTCACCAGGGGACTACCACAATGAGCAGTTCTTC. Translation: CASSPGDYHNEQFF. The chain is built from TRBV18 and TRBJ2-1, with TRBD2 matching over 7 bases. Germline CDR1 KGHSH, CDR2 LQKENI. The ends lost 2 bases at V and 5 bases at J; junction bases unmatched: 3. The CDR3 loop spans 14 amino acids. Full variable domain (remainder filled in from reference TRBV18 and TRBJ2-1): NAGVMQNPRHLVRRRGQEARLRCSPMKGHSHVYWYRQLPEEGLKFMVYLQKENIIDESGMPKERFSAEFPKEGPSILRIQQVVRGDSAAYFCASSPGDYHNEQFFGPGTRLTVL.

This clonotype was detected only a few times. The chain joins TRBV7-8 to TRBJ1-2, with 7 bases lining up with TRBD1. V dropped 3 bases and J dropped 4; count of bases not matched to a gene: 8. Germline V CDR1 and CDR2: SGHVS, FQNEAQ. CDR3 size: 15 residues. CDR3 sequence (DNA): TGTGCCAGCAGCTTCACAGGGGCCCCGATCTATGGCTACACCTTC. It encodes CASSFTGAPIYGYTF.

The chain combines TRBV5-6 with TRBJ2-1, with TRBD2 identical over 12 bases. Per the germline V gene, CDR1 is SGHDT and CDR2 is YYEEEE. V shed 6 bases, J shed 7 bases, and the junction held 17 bases outside the gene matches. This CDR3 is 18 amino acids long. The CDR3 loop is CASTFPGRLAGVMNEQFF. CDR3 nucleotide sequence: TGTGCCAGCACCTTTCCCGGAAGACTAGCGGGAGTGATGAATGAGCAGTTCTTC.

This clonotype was found once. This chain joins TRBV7-2 and TRBJ2-4; a weak D match, TRBD1 (6 bases). The CDR3 contains 15 residues. V was clipped by 0 bases and J by 8 bases, with 14 bases between them. CDR1 and CDR2 (germline): SGHTA, FQGNSA. The CDR3, as DNA: TGTGCCAGCAGCTTAGCAGGCAGGGGATCGGACATTCAGTACTTC. Translated, it gives CASSLAGRGSDIQYF. Filled out from reference TRBV7-2 and TRBJ2-4, the complete variable domain reads GAGVSQSPSNKVTEKGKDVELRCDPISGHTALYWYRQSLGQGLEFLIYFQGNSAPDKSGLPSDRFSAERTGGSVSTLTIQRTQQEDSAVYLCASSLAGRGSDIQYFGAGTRLSVL.

The chain employs TRBV5-1 and TRBJ2-1; possibly TRBD2 for D (5 bases). The V and J ends lost 3 bases and 0 bases respectively, with 16 bases between them. CDR3 length: 17 residues. Germline V CDR1 and CDR2: SGHRS, YFSETQ. CDR3 protein: CASSSGEGRSSYNEQFF. The CDR3 DNA reads TGCGCCAGCAGCTCCGGAGAGGGTCGGAGCTCCTACAATGAGCAGTTCTTC.

This clonotype has more than one count but fewer than ten. The V call is TRBV2, the J call TRBJ2-2; possible D gene TRBD2, 6 bases. The V end was cut by 10 bases, the J end by 2 bases, with 17 bases between. The CDR3 contains 15 residues. Germline V gene data show CDR1 as SNHLY and CDR2 as FYNNEI. The CDR3 sequence: CATFGAGTNTGELFF. The CDR3 bases are TGTGCCACTTTCGGGGCGGGGACCAACACCGGGGAGCTGTTTTTT.

DNA of the CDR3: TGTGCCAGCAGCCAAGATGCGATCTCCGTCGGGGAGCTGTTTTTT. Translated, it gives CASSQDAISVGELFF. The V gene is TRBV14, the J gene TRBJ2-2; D uncertain. Germline CDR1 and CDR2: SGHDN and FVKESK. V gave up 0 bases and J gave up 7 bases, with 12 bases separating them. The CDR3 sequence is 15 residues long.

This clonotype was seen a single time. At one end, the junction sequence differs from germline, possibly due to a read error. V gene TRBV6-6 combines with J gene TRBJ2-4; D perhaps matches TRBD2 (5 bases). CDR1 is MNHNY, CDR2 SVGAGI, per germline (reference sequence). The CDR3 is made up of 17 amino acids. CDR3 sequence: CASSSLDGLTIKNILYF. CDR3 nucleotides: TGTGCCAGCAGTTCCCTGGACGGACTGACTATCAAAAACATTCTGTACTTC.

This clonotype occurred many times. The gene calls are TRBV9 and TRBJ1-1, with D unclear. From germline, CDR1 is SGDLS and CDR2 YYNGEE. Trimming took off 3 bases at V and 2 bases at J, with 5 bases between the two ends. This CDR3 comprises 12 residues. CDR3 sequence reads: CASSAGNTEAFF. CDR3 sequence (DNA): TGTGCCAGCAGCGCAGGTAACACTGAAGCTTTCTTT.

This chain uses TRBV20-1 with TRBJ1-4, with no clear D. V dropped 5 bases and J dropped 0 bases, with 10 bases sitting between them. The CDR3 is 14 amino acids. From germline, CDR1 is DFQATT and CDR2 SNEGSKA (reference sequence). The CDR3 region has the DNA TGCAGTGCTGCACGTGGGGCAACTAATGAAAAACTGTTTTTT. Protein product: CSAARGATNEKLFF.

This clonotype has more than one count but fewer than ten. V usage is TRBV3-1 and J usage is TRBJ1-5; D not certain. Trimming pared 5 bases from V and 0 bases from J, leaving 17 bases between. The CDR3 spans 17 residues. Germline loops: CDR1 LGHDT, CDR2 YNNKEL (reference sequence). The CDR3 sequence: CASSARPGVDSNQPQHF. The CDR3 nucleotides read TGTGCCAGCAGCGCCCGCCCAGGAGTTGATAGCAATCAGCCCCAGCATTTT.

J is TRBJ2-1 and V is TRBV7-9; TRBD2 agrees at 8 bases. Germline V gives CDR1 SEHNR, CDR2 FQNEAQ (reference sequence). J was trimmed by 0 bases and V by 4 bases; bases with no gene match: 5. The length of the CDR3 is 16 residues. The CDR3 coding sequence is TGTGCCAGCAGCTCGACTAGCGCCAGCTCCTACAATGAGCAGTTCTTC. It is translated as CASSSTSASSYNEQFF.

The chain is built from TRBV7-6 and TRBJ2-5, with 7 bases identical to TRBD1. The CDR3 covers 14 residues. The junction had 11 bases not matched to a gene; V was cut back by 5 bases and J by 8 bases. In germline, CDR1 is SGHVS, CDR2 FNYEAQ. Here the CDR3 DNA reads TGTGCCAGCAGCGAGGGACAGCCTAGAGACACCCAGTACTTC. Translation: CASSEGQPRDTQYF. The variable domain in full, completed from reference TRBV7-6 and TRBJ2-5, reads GAGVSQSPRYKVTKRGQDVALRCDPISGHVSLYWYRQALGQGPEFLTYFNYEAQQDKSGLPNDRFSAERPEGSISTLTIQRTEQRDSAMYRCASSEGQPRDTQYFGPGTRLLVL.

This clonotype was seen a handful of times. The chain links TRBV28 to TRBJ2-1, with TRBD1 matching 8 bases. The V segment lost 5 bases and the J segment 3 bases; nucleotides outside the gene matches: 12. CDR1 and CDR2 from the germline V gene are MDHEN and SYDVKM. The CDR3 is made up of 17 amino acids. The CDR3 loop is CASSLLGAGGFYNEQFF. The DNA of the CDR3 is TGTGCCAGCAGTCTGCTCGGGGCAGGGGGCTTCTACAATGAGCAGTTCTTC.

This clonotype was seen only a few times. The chain carries TRBV20-1 and TRBJ2-1; D not certain. Germline V gives CDR1 DFQATT, CDR2 SNEGSKA (reference sequence). The CDR3 has 14 amino acids. Trimming shortened V by 1 base and J by 0 bases, and 7 bases separated the two germline ends. CDR3 sequence: CSARGTDSYNEQFF. The CDR3 nucleotides read TGCAGTGCTAGAGGAACGGACTCCTACAATGAGCAGTTCTTC.

The chain is built from TRBV28 and TRBJ1-1; D possibly corresponds to TRBD1 (6 bases). The CDR3 has 15 residues. The V end was cut by 2 bases, the J end by 4 bases, with 14 bases between. The germline gives CDR1 MDHEN, CDR2 SYDVKM. CDR3 amino acids: CASSLIGGRFTEAFF. CDR3 sequence (DNA): TGTGCCAGCAGTTTAATCGGGGGGCGGTTCACTGAAGCTTTCTTT.

The chain combines TRBV11-2 with TRBJ2-3, with a possible D match to TRBD2 (6 bases). CDR1 SGHAT and CDR2 FQNNGV come from the germline V gene. V dropped 8 bases and J dropped 3 bases, with 21 bases sitting between them. The CDR3 runs 16 residues. CDR3 amino acids: CASLPATVAETDTQYF. The CDR3 DNA is TGTGCCAGCCTTCCCGCGACAGTAGCGGAGACAGATACGCAGTATTTT.

This clonotype was observed a handful of times. J is TRBJ2-7 and V is TRBV11-2; 16 bases fit TRBD2. This CDR3 is 19 amino acids long. Trimming took 5 bases from V and 2 from J; bases not matched to a gene: 12. The V gene's germline CDR1 is SGHAT and CDR2 FQNNGV. Here the CDR3 reads CASSGSSGTSGRGPYEQYF. CDR3 in DNA: TGTGCCAGCAGCGGTTCCTCCGGGACTAGCGGGAGGGGGCCCTACGAGCAGTACTTC.